The entry below describes one T cell receptor beta chain. Noted time point: peripheral blood 6 weeks after treatment start. Each individual provided 1 to 8 samples (taken pretreatment and on-treatment). The source of the sample is a study of PD-L1 blockade in urothelial cancer. This table comes from immunoSEQ multiplex PCR, and its TCRdb copy is limited to in-frame clones, with some not included. Of approximately 40,000 clones in the sample, approximately 86% were seen once. The sequenced sample was PBMCs, obtained around atezolizumab (anti-PD-L1) treatment. The sequence was obtained from a man aged 55 to 70 with urothelial cancer.

As DNA, the CDR3 is TGTGCCAGCAGTGAATATCCGGGAAACTCCTACAATGAGCAGTTCTTC. Amino acid sequence: CASSEYPGNSYNEQFF. The chain carries TRBV25-1 and TRBJ2-1; D may be TRBD2 (5 bases). With 0 bases removed from V and 0 bases from J, the gap between germline ends came to 9 bases. The CDR3 spans 16 residues. Per the germline V gene, CDR1 is MGHDK and CDR2 is SYGVNS.